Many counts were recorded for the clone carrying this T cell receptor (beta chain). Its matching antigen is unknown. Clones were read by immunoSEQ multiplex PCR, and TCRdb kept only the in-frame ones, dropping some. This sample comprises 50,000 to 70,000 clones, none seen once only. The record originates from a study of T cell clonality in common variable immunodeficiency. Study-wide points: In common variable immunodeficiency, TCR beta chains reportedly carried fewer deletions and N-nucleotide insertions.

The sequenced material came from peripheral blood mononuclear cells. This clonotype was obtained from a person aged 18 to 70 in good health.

The CDR3 protein is CSVTRATGELFF. CDR3 bases read: TGCAGTGTTACGCGGGCCACCGGGGAG. The chain couples TRBV20-1 to TRBJ2-2; weak D call: TRBD2 (5 bases). The read finishes 3 residues shy of the CDR3 end, and the germline J gene is used to complete it. This CDR3 has 12 amino acids. Trimming removed 7 bases at V and 4 bases at J, with 10 bases between. Germline assignment: CDR1 DFQATT and CDR2 SNEGSKA (reference sequence).